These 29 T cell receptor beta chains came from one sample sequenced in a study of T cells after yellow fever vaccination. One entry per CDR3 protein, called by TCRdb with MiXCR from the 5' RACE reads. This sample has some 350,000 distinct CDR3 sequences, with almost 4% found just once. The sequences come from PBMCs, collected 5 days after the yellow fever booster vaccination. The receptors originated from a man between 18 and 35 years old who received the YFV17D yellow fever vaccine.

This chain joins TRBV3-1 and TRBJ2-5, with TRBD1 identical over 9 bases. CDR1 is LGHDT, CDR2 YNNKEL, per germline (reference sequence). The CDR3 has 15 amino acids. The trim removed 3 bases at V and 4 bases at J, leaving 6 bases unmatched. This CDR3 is CASSHEGTGRETQYF. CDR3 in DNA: TGTGCCAGCAGCCATGAGGGGACAGGGCGAGAGACCCAGTACTTC.

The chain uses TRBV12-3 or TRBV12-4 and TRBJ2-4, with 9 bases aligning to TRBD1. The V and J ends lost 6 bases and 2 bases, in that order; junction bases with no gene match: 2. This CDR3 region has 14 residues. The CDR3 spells CASRTGGSKNIQYF. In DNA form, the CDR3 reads TGTGCCAGCAGGACAGGGGGATCCAAAAACATTCAGTACTTC.

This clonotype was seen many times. CDR3 DNA sequence: TGCGCCAGCACAGAGGGGGCCGGCACTGAAGCTTTCTTT. The encoded protein is CASTEGAGTEAFF. J is TRBJ1-1 and V is TRBV5-1; 7 bases agree with TRBD1. With V trimmed by 6 bases and J by 4 bases, 6 bases remained unmatched. CDR3 length equals 13 residues. CDR1 and CDR2 from the germline V gene are SGHRS and YFSETQ. Combining the CDR3 with reference TRBV5-1 and TRBJ1-1 gives the whole variable domain KAGVTQTPRYLIKTRGQQVTLSCSPISGHRSVSWYQQTPGQGLQFLFEYFSETQRNKGNFPGRFSGRQFSNSRSEMNVSTLELGDSALYLCASTEGAGTEAFFGQGTRLTVV.

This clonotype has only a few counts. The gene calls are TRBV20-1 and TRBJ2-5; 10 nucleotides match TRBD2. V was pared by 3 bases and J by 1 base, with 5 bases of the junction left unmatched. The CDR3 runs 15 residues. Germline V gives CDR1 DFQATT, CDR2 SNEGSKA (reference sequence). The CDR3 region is CSARDASGGQETQYF. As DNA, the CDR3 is TGCAGTGCTAGGGATGCTAGCGGGGGCCAAGAGACCCAGTACTTC.

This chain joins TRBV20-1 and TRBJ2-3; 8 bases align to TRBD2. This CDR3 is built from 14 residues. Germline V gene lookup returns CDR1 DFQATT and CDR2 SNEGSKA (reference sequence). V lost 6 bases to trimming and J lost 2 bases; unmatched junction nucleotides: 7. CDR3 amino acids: CSALSGGTTDTQYF. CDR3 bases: TGCAGTGCCCTGAGCGGGGGCACCACAGATACGCAGTATTTT.

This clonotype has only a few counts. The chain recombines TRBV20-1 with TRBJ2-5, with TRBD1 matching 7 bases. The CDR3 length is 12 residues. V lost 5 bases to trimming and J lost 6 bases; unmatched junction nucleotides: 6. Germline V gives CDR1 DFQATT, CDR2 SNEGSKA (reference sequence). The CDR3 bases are TGCAGTGCTCTCGACAGGGTAAAGACCCAGTACTTC. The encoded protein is CSALDRVKTQYF.

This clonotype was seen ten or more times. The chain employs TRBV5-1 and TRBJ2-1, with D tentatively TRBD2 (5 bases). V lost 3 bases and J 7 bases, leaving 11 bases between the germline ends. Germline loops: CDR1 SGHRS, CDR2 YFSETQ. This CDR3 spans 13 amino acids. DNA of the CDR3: TGCGCCAGCAGCTCCCTAGCAATGAATGAGCAGTTCTTC. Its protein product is CASSSLAMNEQFF.

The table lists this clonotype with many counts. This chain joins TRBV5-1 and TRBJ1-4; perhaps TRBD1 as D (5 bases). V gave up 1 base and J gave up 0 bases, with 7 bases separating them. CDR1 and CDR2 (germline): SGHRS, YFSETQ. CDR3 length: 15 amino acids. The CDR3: CASSLTGATNEKLFF. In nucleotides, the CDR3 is TGCGCCAGCAGCTTGACAGGCGCAACTAATGAAAAACTGTTTTTT.

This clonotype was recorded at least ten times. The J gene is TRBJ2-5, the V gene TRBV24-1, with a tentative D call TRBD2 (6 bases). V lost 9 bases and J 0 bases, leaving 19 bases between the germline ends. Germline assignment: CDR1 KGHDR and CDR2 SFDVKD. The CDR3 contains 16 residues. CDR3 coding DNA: TGTGCCACCCAGGAGGGCCAGACACTGTACCAAGAGACCCAGTACTTC. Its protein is CATQEGQTLYQETQYF.

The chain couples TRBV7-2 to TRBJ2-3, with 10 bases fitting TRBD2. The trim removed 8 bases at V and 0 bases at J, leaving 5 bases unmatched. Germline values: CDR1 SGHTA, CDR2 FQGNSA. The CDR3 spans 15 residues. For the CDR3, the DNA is TGTGCCAGCGGAAATAGCGGGGGGAGCACAGATACGCAGTATTTT. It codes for CASGNSGGSTDTQYF.

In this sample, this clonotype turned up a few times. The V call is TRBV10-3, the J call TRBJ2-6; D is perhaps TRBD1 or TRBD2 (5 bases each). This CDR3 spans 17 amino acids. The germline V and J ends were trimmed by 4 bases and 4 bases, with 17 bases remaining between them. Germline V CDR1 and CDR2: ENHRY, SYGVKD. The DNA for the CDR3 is TGTGCCATCAGTGGTACGTGGCAGGGACCAGGGGCCAACGTCCTGACTTTC. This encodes CAISGTWQGPGANVLTF.

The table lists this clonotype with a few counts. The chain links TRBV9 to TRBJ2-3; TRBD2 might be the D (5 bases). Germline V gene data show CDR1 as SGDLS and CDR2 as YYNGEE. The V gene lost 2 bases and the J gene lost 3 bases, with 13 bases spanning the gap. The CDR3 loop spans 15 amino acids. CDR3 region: CASSVDGSGTDTQYF. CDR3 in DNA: TGTGCCAGCAGCGTCGACGGTTCGGGGACAGATACGCAGTATTTT.

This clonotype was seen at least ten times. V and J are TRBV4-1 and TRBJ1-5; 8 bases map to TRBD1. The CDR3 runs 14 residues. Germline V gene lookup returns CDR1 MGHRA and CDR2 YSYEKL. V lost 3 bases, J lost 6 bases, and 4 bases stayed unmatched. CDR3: CASSQYTGGQPQHF. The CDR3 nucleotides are TGCGCCAGCAGCCAGTACACAGGGGGTCAGCCCCAGCATTTT.

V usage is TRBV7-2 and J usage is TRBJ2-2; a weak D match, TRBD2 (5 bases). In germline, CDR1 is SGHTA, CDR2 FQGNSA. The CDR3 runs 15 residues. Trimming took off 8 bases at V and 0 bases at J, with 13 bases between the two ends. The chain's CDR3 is CASRAGEPNTGELFF. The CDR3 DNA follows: TGTGCCAGCCGTGCGGGCGAACCGAACACCGGGGAGCTGTTTTTT.

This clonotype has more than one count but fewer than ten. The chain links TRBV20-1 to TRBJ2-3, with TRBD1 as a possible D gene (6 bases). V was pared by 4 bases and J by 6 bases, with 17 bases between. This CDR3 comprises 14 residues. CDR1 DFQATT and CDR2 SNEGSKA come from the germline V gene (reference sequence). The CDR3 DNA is TGCAGTGCTATAGTACCCACTGGGGGCGATACGCAGTATTTT. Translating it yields CSAIVPTGGDTQYF.

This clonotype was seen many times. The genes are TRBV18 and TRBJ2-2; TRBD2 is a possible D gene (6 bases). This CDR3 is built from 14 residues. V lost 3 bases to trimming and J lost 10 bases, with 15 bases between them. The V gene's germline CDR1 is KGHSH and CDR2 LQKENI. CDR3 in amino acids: CASSPLASVEELFF. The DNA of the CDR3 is TGTGCCAGCTCACCTTTGGCTAGCGTCGAGGAGCTGTTTTTT.

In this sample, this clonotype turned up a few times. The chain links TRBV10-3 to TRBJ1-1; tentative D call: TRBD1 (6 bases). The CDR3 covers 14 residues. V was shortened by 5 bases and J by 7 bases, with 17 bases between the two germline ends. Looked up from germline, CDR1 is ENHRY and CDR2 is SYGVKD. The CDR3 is CAISLEGGRDEAFF. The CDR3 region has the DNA TGTGCCATCAGTTTGGAGGGGGGGCGGGATGAAGCTTTCTTT.

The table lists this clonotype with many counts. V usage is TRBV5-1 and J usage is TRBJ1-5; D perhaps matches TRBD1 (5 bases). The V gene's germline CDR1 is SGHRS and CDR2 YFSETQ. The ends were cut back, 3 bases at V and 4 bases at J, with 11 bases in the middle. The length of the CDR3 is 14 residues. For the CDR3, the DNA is TGCGCCAGCAGCTCCGGGGACGGGAATCAGCCCCAGCATTTT. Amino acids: CASSSGDGNQPQHF.

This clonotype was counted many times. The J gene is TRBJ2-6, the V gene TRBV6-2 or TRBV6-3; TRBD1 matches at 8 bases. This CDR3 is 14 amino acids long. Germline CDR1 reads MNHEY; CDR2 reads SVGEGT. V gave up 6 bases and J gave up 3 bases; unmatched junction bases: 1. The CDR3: CASSRGRGANVLTF. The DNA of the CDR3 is TGTGCCAGCAGCAGGGGGCGTGGGGCCAACGTCCTGACTTTC.

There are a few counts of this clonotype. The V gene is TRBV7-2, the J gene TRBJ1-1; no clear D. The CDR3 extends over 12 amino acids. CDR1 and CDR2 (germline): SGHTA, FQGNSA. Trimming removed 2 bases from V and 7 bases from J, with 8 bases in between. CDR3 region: CASSLIGGEAFF. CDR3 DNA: TGTGCCAGCAGCTTAATCGGCGGTGAAGCTTTCTTT. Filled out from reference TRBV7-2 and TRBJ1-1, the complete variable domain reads GAGVSQSPSNKVTEKGKDVELRCDPISGHTALYWYRQSLGQGLEFLIYFQGNSAPDKSGLPSDRFSAERTGGSVSTLTIQRTQQEDSAVYLCASSLIGGEAFFGQGTRLTVV.

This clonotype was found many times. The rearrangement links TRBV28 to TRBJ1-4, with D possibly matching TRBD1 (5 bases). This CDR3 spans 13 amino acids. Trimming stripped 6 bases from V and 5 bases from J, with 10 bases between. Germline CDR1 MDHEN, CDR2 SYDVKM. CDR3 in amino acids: CASSRDSNEKLFF. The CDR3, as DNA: TGTGCCAGCAGCAGGGATTCCAATGAAAAACTGTTTTTT.

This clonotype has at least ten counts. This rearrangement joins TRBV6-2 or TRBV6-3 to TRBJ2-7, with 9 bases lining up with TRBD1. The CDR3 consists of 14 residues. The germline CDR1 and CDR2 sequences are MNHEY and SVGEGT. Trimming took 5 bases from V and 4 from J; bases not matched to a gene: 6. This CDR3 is CASSRTGVGYEQYV. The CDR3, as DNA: TGTGCCAGCAGTCGGACAGGGGTTGGTTACGAGCAGTACGTC.

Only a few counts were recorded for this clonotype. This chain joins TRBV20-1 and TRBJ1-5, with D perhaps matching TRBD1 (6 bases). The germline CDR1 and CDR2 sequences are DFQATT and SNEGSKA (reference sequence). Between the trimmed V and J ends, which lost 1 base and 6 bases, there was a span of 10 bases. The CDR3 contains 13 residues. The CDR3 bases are TGCAGTGCTAGAGCTAGGGGGTTTCAGCCCCAGCATTTT. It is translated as CSARARGFQPQHF.

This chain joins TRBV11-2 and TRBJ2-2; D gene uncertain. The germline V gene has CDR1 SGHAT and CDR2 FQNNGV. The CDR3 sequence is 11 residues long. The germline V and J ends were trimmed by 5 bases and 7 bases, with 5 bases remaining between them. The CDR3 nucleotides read TGTGCCAGCAGCCCCTTCGGGGAGCTGTTTTTT. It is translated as CASSPFGELFF. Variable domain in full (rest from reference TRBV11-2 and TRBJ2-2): EAGVAQSPRYKIIEKRQSVAFWCNPISGHATLYWYQQILGQGPKLLIQFQNNGVVDDSQLPKDRFSAERLKGVDSTLKIQPAKLEDSAVYLCASSPFGELFFGEGSRLTVL.

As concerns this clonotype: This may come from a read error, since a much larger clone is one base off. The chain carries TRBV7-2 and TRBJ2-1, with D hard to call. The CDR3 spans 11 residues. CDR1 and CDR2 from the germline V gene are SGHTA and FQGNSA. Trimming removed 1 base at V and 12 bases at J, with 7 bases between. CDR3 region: CASSLGAVQFF. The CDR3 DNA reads TGTGCCAGCAGCTTAGGGGCTGTGCAGTTCTTC.

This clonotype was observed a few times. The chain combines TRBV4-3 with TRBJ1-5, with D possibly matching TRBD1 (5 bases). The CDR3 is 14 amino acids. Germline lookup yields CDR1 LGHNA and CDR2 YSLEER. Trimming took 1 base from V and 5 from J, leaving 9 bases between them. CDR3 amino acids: CASSQVGGDQPQHF. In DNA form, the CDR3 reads TGCGCCAGCAGCCAAGTCGGGGGGGATCAGCCCCAGCATTTT.

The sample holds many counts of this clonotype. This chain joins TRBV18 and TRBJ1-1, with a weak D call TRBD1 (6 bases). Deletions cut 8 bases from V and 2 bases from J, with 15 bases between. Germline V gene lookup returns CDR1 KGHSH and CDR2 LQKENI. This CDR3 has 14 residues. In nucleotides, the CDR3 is TGTGCCAGCAGCCCCGCAGGGGCAAACACTGAAGCTTTCTTT. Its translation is CASSPAGANTEAFF. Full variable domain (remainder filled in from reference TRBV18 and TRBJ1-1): NAGVMQNPRHLVRRRGQEARLRCSPMKGHSHVYWYRQLPEEGLKFMVYLQKENIIDESGMPKERFSAEFPKEGPSILRIQQVVRGDSAAYFCASSPAGANTEAFFGQGTRLTVV.

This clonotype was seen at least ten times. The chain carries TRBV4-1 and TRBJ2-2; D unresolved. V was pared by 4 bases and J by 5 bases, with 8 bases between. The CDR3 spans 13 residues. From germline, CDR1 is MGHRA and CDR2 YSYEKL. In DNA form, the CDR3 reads TGCGCCAGCAGCCGAGAGACTACCGGGGAGCTGTTTTTT. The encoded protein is CASSRETTGELFF.

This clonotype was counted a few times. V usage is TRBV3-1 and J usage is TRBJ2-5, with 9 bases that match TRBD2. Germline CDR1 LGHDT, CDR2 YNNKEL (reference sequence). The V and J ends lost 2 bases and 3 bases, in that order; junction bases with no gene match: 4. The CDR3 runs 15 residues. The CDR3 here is CASSQYAGGEETQYF. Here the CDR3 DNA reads TGTGCCAGCAGCCAATACGCGGGGGGGGAAGAGACCCAGTACTTC.